The present T cell receptor beta chain was sequenced within a study of shared clonotypes between healthy human individuals. Losses at the gene ends were 5 bases for V and 0 bases for J; bases not matched to a gene: 0. Germline V gene lookup returns CDR1 GTSNPN and CDR2 SVGIG (reference sequence). This CDR3 has 12 residues. The assay was immunoSEQ multiplex PCR, and TCRdb's table has in-frame clones only and misses some. This repertoire shows about 2,500,000 clones, more than 90% found once; its top ten account for under 0.15%. The V gene is TRBV30, the J gene TRBJ1-1, with 7 bases identical to TRBD1. Material for sequencing was naive CD4+ T cells sorted from blood. As for subset: CD45RA+ positively selected. The sequence came from a man aged 18 to 29 in good health. The CDR3 loop is CAWGTVNTEAFF. CDR3 coding DNA: TGTGCCTGGGGGACAGTGAACACTGAAGCTTTCTTT. The whole variable domain, filled in from reference TRBV30 and TRBJ1-1, reads SQTIHQWPATLVQPVGSPLSLECTVEGTSNPNLYWYRQAAGRGLQLLFYSVGIGQISSEVPQNLSASRPQDRQFILSSKKLLLSDSGFYLCAWGTVNTEAFFGQGTRLTVV.